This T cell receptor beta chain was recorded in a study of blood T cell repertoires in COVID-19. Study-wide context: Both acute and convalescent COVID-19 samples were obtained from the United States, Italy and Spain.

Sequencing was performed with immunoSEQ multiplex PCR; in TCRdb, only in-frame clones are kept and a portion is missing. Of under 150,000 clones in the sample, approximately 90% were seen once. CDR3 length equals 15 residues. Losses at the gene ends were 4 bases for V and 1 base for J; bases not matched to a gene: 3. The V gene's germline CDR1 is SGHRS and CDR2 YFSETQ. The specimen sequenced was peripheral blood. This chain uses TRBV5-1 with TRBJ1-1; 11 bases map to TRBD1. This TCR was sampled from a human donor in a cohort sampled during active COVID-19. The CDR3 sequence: CASSGTGGTNTEAFF. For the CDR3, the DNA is TGCGCCAGCAGCGGGACAGGGGGTACGAACACTGAAGCTTTCTTT. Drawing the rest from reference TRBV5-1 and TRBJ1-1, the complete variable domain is KAGVTQTPRYLIKTRGQQVTLSCSPISGHRSVSWYQQTPGQGLQFLFEYFSETQRNKGNFPGRFSGRQFSNSRSEMNVSTLELGDSALYLCASSGTGGTNTEAFFGQGTRLTVV.